Below, 23 T cell receptor beta chains from the same sample are listed, as sequenced in a study of cytomegalovirus exposure and HLA in healthy donors. Method: immunoSEQ multiplex PCR; TCRdb's copy keeps in-frame clones and lacks some. Here the sample spans some 130,000 clones, 89% being singletons. The specimen sequenced was PBMCs. These receptors all come from a woman between 18 and 29 years old in good health and CMV-seronegative.

J is TRBJ1-4 and V is TRBV6-1; 7 nucleotides align to TRBD1. The germline gives CDR1 MNHNS, CDR2 SASEGT. Trimming removed 6 bases from V and 8 bases from J; junction bases left unmatched: 6. The length of the CDR3 is 13 residues. The CDR3 protein is CASRATGREKLFF. In DNA form, the CDR3 reads TGTGCCAGCAGAGCGACAGGGAGGGAAAAACTGTTTTTT.

The chain recombines TRBV7-9 with TRBJ2-5; 7 bases match TRBD2. CDR1 and CDR2 (germline): SEHNR, FQNEAQ (reference sequence). After removal of 5 bases from V and 5 bases from J, the junction contained 8 bases not matched to a gene. This CDR3 contains 14 residues. CDR3 bases: TGTGCCAGCAGCCTTAGCGGGCCACGGGAGACCCAGTACTTC. Its protein is CASSLSGPRETQYF.

The V gene is TRBV1, the J gene TRBJ1-1; the table assigns TRBD1, which was not confirmed against the DNA. TRBV1 is described as a pseudogene. This CDR3 is 16 amino acids long. CDR3 region: CTSNPDQTGVNTEAFF. For the CDR3, the DNA is TGCACCAGCAACCCCGACCAGACAGGGGTGAACACTGAAGCTTTCTTT.

The CDR3 sequence is CASRSLNSPADTQYF. The DNA for the CDR3 is TGCGCCAGCAGGTCATTGAACTCTCCCGCAGATACGCAGTATTTT. This chain links TRBV5-1 with TRBJ2-3; D is ambiguous. V was trimmed by 5 bases and J by 4 bases, leaving 17 bases between them. Per germline, CDR1 SGHRS and CDR2 YFSETQ. The CDR3 has 15 residues.

The chain combines TRBV10-2 with TRBJ1-2; tentative D call: TRBD1 (5 bases). The CDR3 totals 14 residues. V lost 4 bases and J 3 bases, leaving 12 bases between the germline ends. Germline loops: CDR1 WSHSY, CDR2 SAAADI. CDR3 bases: TGCGCCAGCAGTGGTCAGGGTACGGACTATGGCTACACCTTC. This gives the protein CASSGQGTDYGYTF.

This clone was seen a single time. The chain is built from TRBV4-1 and TRBJ2-7; 10 bases fit TRBD1. Germline trimming cut 4 bases from V and 3 bases from J; bases unmatched to any gene: 6. The CDR3 loop spans 15 amino acids. Looked up from germline, CDR1 is MGHRA and CDR2 is YSYEKL. The CDR3 coding sequence is TGCGCCAGCAGCCTTACCGGGACAGGGGACTACGAGCAGTACTTC. It specifies CASSLTGTGDYEQYF.

The genes are TRBV18 and TRBJ2-5; TRBD1 matches at 12 bases. The V gene end was trimmed by 3 bases and the J gene end by 5 bases; junction bases not matched to a gene: 10. The CDR3 is 17 amino acids. Per germline, CDR1 KGHSH and CDR2 LQKENI. DNA for the CDR3: TGTGCCAGCTCACCGAGGGCAGGGACAGGGGGCGCGGAGACCCAGTACTTC. Its translation is CASSPRAGTGGAETQYF.

This clone has a handful of counts. This chain links TRBV4-1 with TRBJ1-3; TRBD1 aligns across 9 bases. Losses at the gene ends were 0 bases for V and 2 bases for J; bases not matched to a gene: 5. Germline V gives CDR1 MGHRA, CDR2 YSYEKL. This CDR3 spans 17 amino acids. The CDR3 here is CASSQEGTGFTGNTIYF. DNA of the CDR3: TGCGCCAGCAGCCAAGAAGGGACAGGGTTCACTGGAAACACCATATATTTT.

The genes are TRBV19 and TRBJ2-7; no firm D call. Germline V gives CDR1 LNHDA, CDR2 SQIVND (reference sequence). The CDR3 consists of 12 residues. V was shortened by 5 bases and J by 6 bases, with 11 bases between the two germline ends. CDR3 DNA sequence: TGTGCCAGTAGTTTCACGGAGAGCGAGCAGTACTTC. Translating gives CASSFTESEQYF. Based on the CDR3 plus reference TRBV19 and TRBJ2-7, the full variable domain is DGGITQSPKYLFRKEGQNVTLSCEQNLNHDAMYWYRQDPGQGLRLIYYSQIVNDFQKGDIAEGYSVSREKKESFPLTVTSAQKNPTAFYLCASSFTESEQYFGPGTRLTVT.

This clone was detected only a few times. The chain uses TRBV7-9 and TRBJ1-5; possible D gene TRBD1, 5 bases. This CDR3 spans 12 amino acids. Trimming pared 1 base from V and 12 bases from J, leaving 10 bases between. Per germline, CDR1 SEHNR and CDR2 FQNEAQ (reference sequence). As DNA, the CDR3 is TGTGCCAGCAGCTTAGGAAAGACAGACCAGCATTTT. Protein sequence: CASSLGKTDQHF.

The V and J genes are TRBV19 and TRBJ2-7; tentative D call: TRBD1 (6 bases). V was trimmed by 4 bases and J by 4 bases, leaving 8 bases between them. The CDR3 has 12 residues. In germline, CDR1 is LNHDA, CDR2 SQIVND (reference sequence). CDR3 DNA: TGTGCCAGTAGTACGGACAGTTACGAGCAGTACTTC. Encoded protein: CASSTDSYEQYF.

This sequence joins TRBV5-1 and TRBJ2-2; D is ambiguous. The germline V gene has CDR1 SGHRS and CDR2 YFSETQ. CDR3 size: 13 residues. V shed 0 bases and J shed 7 bases, with 7 bases lying between them. CDR3 loop: CASSLDGIGELFF. Written as DNA, the CDR3 is TGCGCCAGCAGCTTGGACGGTATCGGGGAGCTGTTTTTT.

To note about this clone: A junction end diverges from the germline sequence, so it may reflect a read error. The rearrangement joins TRBV10-3 to TRBJ2-4; D perhaps matches TRBD2 (5 bases). Per the germline V gene, CDR1 is ENHRY and CDR2 is SYGVKD. The CDR3 is 13 residues long. CDR3 region: CAISEASGLPLFF. The CDR3 region has the DNA TGTGCCATCAGTGAAGCTTCTGGACTTCCTCTTTTTTTC.

The chain joins TRBV5-4 to TRBJ2-3; 10 positions match TRBD2. The V segment lost 4 bases and the J segment 0 bases; nucleotides outside the gene matches: 2. The CDR3 runs to 15 residues. Germline V gene data show CDR1 as SGHNT and CDR2 as YYREEE (reference sequence). The CDR3 nucleotides read TGTGCCAGCAGCCGTAGCGGGGGGAGCACAGATACGCAGTATTTT. Protein sequence: CASSRSGGSTDTQYF. Full variable domain (rest looked up from reference TRBV5-4 and TRBJ2-3): ETGVTQSPTHLIKTRGQQVTLRCSSQSGHNTVSWYQQALGQGPQFIFQYYREEENGRGNFPPRFSGLQFPNYSSELNVNALELDDSALYLCASSRSGGSTDTQYFGPGTRLTVL.

The rearrangement links TRBV5-1 to TRBJ2-1, with 11 bases matching TRBD1. V shed 4 bases, J shed 7 bases, and the junction held 4 bases outside the gene matches. The length of the CDR3 is 14 residues. Germline assignment: CDR1 SGHRS and CDR2 YFSETQ. The CDR3 DNA is TGCGCCAGCAGCCCCGGGACAGGGGGGAATGAGCAGTTCTTC. It encodes CASSPGTGGNEQFF. Filled out from reference TRBV5-1 and TRBJ2-1, the complete variable domain reads KAGVTQTPRYLIKTRGQQVTLSCSPISGHRSVSWYQQTPGQGLQFLFEYFSETQRNKGNFPGRFSGRQFSNSRSEMNVSTLELGDSALYLCASSPGTGGNEQFFGPGTRLTVL.

The chain employs TRBV5-6 and TRBJ1-3, with D hard to call. In germline, CDR1 is SGHDT, CDR2 YYEEEE. The CDR3 is made up of 16 amino acids. V lost 1 base and J 2 bases, leaving 13 bases between the germline ends. CDR3 bases: TGTGCCAGCAGCTTGATTAAGCGGGAACCTGGAAACACCATATATTTT. It yields the protein CASSLIKREPGNTIYF.

This chain joins TRBV7-3 and TRBJ1-6; D possibly corresponds to TRBD1 (6 bases). CDR3 length: 14 residues. With 5 bases removed from V and 7 bases from J, the gap between germline ends came to 12 bases. From germline, CDR1 is SGHTA and CDR2 FQGTGA. CDR3 DNA: TGTGCCAGCAGCGCGACAGGCCTAAATTCACCCCTCCACTTT. Amino acid sequence: CASSATGLNSPLHF.

This chain connects TRBV9 to TRBJ2-2; TRBD1 matches 7 bases. Germline lookup yields CDR1 SGDLS and CDR2 YYNGEE. V gave up 4 bases and J gave up 5 bases; unmatched junction bases: 11. The CDR3 runs to 16 residues. The CDR3 here is CASSFGDRVITGELFF. The CDR3 nucleotides are TGTGCCAGCAGCTTCGGAGACAGGGTGATAACCGGGGAGCTGTTTTTT.

The chain combines TRBV7-9 with TRBJ1-2; 12 bases match TRBD1. Germline CDR1 is SEHNR and CDR2 is FQNEAQ (reference sequence). The length of the CDR3 is 17 residues. The V gene end was trimmed by 1 base and the J gene end by 3 bases; junction bases not matched to a gene: 6. The CDR3 region is CASSLEGTGGAYYGYTF. Written as DNA, the CDR3 is TGTGCCAGCAGCTTAGAAGGGACAGGGGGCGCTTACTATGGCTACACCTTC.

This clone was found a few times. The V gene is TRBV4-1, the J gene TRBJ1-1, with 7 bases matching TRBD1. Germline CDR1 is MGHRA and CDR2 is YSYEKL. This CDR3 spans 16 amino acids. Germline trimming cut 3 bases from V and 6 bases from J; bases unmatched to any gene: 13. This CDR3 is CASSQEGAGGLSEAFF. CDR3 sequence (DNA): TGCGCCAGCAGCCAGGAGGGGGCAGGGGGACTGTCTGAAGCTTTCTTT.

The chain employs TRBV5-6 and TRBJ1-2; no clear D gene. In germline, CDR1 is SGHDT, CDR2 YYEEEE. The CDR3 sequence is 14 residues long. V was pared by 6 bases and J by 3 bases, with 15 bases between. The chain's CDR3 is CASTLMGADYGYTF. The CDR3 nucleotides read TGTGCCAGCACCCTCATGGGAGCCGACTATGGCTACACCTTC.

The rearrangement joins TRBV5-6 to TRBJ2-1; tentatively, D is TRBD1 (5 bases). This CDR3 has 14 amino acids. The V and J ends lost 0 bases and 6 bases respectively, with 10 bases between them. From germline, CDR1 is SGHDT and CDR2 YYEEEE. The CDR3 DNA reads TGTGCCAGCAGCTTGGCCGGAAGGGGCAATGAGCAGTTCTTC. Its protein product is CASSLAGRGNEQFF.

The J gene is TRBJ1-4, the V gene TRBV4-2; D is uncertain. Germline CDR1 is LGHNA and CDR2 is YNFKEQ. V lost 1 base and J lost 7, with 19 bases in between. The CDR3 extends over 17 amino acids. For the CDR3, the DNA is TGTGCCAGCAGCCAAGCAAATTCCGGGATCCCCATTGAAAAACTGTTTTTT. Its translation is CASSQANSGIPIEKLFF.